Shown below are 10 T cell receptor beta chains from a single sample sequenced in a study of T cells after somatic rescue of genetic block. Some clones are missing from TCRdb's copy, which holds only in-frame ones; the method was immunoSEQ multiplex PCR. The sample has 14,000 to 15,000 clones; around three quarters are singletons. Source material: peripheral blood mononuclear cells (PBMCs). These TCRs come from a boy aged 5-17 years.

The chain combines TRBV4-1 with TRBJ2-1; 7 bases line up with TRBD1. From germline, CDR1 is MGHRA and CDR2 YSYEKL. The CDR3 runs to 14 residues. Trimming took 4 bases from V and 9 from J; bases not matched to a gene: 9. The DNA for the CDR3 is TGCGCCAGCAGCCCTCCGACAGGGCACTCTGAGCAGTTCTTC. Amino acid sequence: CASSPPTGHSEQFF.

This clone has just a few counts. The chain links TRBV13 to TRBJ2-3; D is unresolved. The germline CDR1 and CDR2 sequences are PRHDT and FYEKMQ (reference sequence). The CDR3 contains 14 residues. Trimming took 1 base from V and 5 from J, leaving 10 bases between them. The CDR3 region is CASSLVRAQDTQYF. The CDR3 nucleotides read TGTGCCAGCAGCTTAGTAAGGGCCCAAGATACGCAGTATTTT.

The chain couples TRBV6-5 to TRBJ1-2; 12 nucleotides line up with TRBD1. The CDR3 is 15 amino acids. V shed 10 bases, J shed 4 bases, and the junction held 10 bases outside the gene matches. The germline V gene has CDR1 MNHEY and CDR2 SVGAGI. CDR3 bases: TGTGCCACCTCCTACCGGGACAGGGGGCTCTATGGCTACACCTTC. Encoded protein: CATSYRDRGLYGYTF.

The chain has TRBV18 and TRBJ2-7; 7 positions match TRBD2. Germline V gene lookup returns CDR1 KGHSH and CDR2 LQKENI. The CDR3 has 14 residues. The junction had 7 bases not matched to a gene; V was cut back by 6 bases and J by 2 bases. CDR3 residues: CASSLAERAYEQYF. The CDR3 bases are TGTGCCAGCTCCCTAGCGGAGAGGGCCTACGAGCAGTACTTC.

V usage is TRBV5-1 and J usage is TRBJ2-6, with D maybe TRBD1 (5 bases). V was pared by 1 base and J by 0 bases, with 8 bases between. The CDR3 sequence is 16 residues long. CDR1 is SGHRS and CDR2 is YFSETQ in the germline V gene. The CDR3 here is CASSLPDSSGANVLTF. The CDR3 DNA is TGCGCCAGCAGCTTGCCAGACAGCTCTGGGGCCAACGTCCTGACTTTC.

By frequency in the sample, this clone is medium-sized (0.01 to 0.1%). CDR3 nucleotide sequence: TGCGCCAGCAGCTTGGCCGAAGGGGAGACCCAGTACTTC. This codes for CASSLAEGETQYF. The chain has TRBV5-1 and TRBJ2-5; D is unclear. The CDR3 consists of 13 residues. The V end lost 0 bases, the J end lost 5 bases, and 8 bases lay between the germline ends. The germline V gene encodes CDR1 SGHRS and CDR2 YFSETQ.

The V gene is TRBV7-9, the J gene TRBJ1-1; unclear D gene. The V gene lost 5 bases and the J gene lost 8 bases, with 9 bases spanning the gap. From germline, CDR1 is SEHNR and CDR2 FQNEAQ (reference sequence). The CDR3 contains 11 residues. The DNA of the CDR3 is TGTGCCAGCAGCGCCCACAGAGAAGCTTTCTTT. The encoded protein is CASSAHREAFF.

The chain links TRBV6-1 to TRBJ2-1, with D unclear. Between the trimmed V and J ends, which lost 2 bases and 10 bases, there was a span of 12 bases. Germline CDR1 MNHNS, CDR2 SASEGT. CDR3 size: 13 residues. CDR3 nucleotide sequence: TGTGCCAGCAGTGAACCCTGGAAGCTCGAGCAGTTCTTC. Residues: CASSEPWKLEQFF.

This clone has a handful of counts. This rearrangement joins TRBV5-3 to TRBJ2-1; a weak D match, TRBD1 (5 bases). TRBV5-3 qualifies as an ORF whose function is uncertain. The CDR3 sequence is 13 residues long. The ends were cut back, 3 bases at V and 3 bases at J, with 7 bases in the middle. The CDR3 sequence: CARSYRSYNEQFF. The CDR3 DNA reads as TGTGCCAGAAGCTACAGGAGCTACAATGAGCAGTTCTTC.

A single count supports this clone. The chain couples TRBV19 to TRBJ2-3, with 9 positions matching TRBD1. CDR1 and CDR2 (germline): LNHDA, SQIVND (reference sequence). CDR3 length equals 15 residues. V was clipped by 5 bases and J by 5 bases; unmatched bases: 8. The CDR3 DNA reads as TGTGCCAGTAGTCAACAACAGGGGGCTAGAGATACGCAGTATTTT. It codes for CASSQQQGARDTQYF.